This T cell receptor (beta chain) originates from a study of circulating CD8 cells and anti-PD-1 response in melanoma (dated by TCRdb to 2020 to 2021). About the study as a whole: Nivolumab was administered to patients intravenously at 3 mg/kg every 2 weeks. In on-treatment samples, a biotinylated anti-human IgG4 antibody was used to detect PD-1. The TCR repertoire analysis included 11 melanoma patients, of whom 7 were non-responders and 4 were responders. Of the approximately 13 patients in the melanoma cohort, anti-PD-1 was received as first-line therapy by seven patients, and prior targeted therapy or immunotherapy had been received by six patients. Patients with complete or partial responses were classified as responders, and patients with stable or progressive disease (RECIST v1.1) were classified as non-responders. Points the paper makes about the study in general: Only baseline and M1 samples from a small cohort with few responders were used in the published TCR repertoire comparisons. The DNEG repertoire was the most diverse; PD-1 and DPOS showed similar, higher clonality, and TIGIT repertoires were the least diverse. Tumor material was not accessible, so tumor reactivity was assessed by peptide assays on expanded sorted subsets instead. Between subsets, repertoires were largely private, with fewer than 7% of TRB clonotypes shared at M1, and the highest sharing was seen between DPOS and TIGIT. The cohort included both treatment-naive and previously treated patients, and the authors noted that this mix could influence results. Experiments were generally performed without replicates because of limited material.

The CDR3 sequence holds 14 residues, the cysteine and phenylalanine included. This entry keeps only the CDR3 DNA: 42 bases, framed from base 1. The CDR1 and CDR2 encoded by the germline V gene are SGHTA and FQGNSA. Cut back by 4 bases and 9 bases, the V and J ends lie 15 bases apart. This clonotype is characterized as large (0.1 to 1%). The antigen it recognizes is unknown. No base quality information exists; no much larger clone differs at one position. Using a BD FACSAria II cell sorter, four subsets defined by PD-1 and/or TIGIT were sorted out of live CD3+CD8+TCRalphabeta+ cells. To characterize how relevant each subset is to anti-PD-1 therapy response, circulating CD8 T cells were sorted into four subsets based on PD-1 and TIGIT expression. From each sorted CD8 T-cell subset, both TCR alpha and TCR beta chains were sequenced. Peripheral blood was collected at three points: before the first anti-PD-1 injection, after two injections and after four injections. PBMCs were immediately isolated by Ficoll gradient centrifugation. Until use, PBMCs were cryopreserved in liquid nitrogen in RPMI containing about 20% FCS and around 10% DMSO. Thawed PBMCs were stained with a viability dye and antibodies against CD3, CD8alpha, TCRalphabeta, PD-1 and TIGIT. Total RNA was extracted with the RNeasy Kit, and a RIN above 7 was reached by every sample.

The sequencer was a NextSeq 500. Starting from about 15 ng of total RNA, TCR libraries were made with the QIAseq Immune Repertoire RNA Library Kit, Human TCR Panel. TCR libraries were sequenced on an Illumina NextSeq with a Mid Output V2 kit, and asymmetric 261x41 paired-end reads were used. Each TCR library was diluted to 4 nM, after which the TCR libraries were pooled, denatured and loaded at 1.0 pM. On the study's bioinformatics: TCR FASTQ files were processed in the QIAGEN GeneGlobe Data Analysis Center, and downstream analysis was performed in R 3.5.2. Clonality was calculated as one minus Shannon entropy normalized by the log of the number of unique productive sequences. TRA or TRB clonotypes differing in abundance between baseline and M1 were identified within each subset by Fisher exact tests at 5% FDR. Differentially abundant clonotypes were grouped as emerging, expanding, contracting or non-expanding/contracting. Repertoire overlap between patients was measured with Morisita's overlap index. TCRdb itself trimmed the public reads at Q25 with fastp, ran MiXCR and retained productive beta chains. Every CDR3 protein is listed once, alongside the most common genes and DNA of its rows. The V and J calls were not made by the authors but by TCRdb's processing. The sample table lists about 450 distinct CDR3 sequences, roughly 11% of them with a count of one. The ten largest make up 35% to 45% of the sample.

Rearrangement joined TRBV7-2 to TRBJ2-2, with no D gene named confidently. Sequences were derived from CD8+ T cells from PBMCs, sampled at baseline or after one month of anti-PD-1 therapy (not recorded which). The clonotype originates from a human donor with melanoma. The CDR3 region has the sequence CASSSPYSRRELFF. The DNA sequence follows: TGTGCCAGCAGCTCACCTTATTCCCGTCGGGAGCTGTTTTTT.